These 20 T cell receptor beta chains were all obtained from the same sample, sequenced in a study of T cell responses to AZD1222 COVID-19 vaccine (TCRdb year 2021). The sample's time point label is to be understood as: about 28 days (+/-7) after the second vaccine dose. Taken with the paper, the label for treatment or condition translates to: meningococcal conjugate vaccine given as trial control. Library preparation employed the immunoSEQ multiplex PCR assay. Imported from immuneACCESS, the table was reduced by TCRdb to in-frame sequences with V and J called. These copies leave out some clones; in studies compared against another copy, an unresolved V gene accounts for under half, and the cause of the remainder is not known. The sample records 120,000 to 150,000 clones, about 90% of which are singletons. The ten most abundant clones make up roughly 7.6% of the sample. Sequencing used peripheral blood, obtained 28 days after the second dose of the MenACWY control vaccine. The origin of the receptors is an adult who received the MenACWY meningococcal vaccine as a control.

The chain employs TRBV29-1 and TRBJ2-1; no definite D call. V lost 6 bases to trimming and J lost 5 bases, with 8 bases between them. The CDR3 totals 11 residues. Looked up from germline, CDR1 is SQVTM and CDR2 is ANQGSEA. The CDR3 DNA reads TGCAGCGTAACCTTTCACAATGAGCAGTTCTTC. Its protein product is CSVTFHNEQFF.

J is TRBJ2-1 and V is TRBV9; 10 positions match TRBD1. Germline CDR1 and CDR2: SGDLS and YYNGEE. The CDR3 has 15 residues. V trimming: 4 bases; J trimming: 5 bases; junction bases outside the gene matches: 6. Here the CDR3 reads CASSQGQGNNNEQFF. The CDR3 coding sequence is TGTGCCAGCAGCCAGGGACAGGGGAACAACAATGAGCAGTTCTTC.

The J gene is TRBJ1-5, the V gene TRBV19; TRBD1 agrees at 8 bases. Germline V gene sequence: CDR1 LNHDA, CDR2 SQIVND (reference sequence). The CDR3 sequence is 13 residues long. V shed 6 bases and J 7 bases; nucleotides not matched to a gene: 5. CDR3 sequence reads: CASSPGQEQPQHF. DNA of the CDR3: TGTGCCAGTAGCCCGGGACAGGAGCAGCCCCAGCATTTT.

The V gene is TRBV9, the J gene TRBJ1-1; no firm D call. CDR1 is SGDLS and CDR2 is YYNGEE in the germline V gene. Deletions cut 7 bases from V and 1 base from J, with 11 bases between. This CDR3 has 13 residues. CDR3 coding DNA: TGTGCCAGCTCCCCCGCGTGGAACACTGAAGCTTTCTTT. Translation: CASSPAWNTEAFF.

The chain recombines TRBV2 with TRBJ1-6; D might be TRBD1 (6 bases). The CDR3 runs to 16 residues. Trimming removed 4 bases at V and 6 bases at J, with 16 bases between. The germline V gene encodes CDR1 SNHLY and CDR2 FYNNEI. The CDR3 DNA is TGTGCCAGCAGTGGACAGGCGGCCACCGCTAATTCACCCCTCCACTTT. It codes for CASSGQAATANSPLHF.

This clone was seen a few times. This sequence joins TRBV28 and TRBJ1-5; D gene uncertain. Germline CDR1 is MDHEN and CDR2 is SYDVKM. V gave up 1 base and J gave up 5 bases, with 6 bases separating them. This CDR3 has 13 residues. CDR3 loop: CASSLSGHQPQHF. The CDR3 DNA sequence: TGTGCCAGCAGTTTATCCGGGCATCAGCCCCAGCATTTT.

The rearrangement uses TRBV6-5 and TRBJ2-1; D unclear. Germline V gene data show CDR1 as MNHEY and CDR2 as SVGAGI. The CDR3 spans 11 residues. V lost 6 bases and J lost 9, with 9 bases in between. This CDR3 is CASRSRTEQFF. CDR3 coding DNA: TGTGCCAGCAGGTCCCGGACTGAGCAGTTCTTC.

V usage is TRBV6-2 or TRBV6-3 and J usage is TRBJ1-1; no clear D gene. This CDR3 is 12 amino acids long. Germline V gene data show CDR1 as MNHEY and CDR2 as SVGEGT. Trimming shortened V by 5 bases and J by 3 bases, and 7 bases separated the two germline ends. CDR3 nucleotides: TGTGCCAGCAGTCTTGCGGACACTGAAGCTTTCTTT. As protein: CASSLADTEAFF.

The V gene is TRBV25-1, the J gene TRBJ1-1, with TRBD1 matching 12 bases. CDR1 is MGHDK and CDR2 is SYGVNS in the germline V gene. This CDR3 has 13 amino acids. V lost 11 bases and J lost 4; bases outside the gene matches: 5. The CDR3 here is CAPGDRGLTEAFF. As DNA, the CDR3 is TGTGCCCCCGGGGACAGGGGGCTCACTGAAGCTTTCTTT.

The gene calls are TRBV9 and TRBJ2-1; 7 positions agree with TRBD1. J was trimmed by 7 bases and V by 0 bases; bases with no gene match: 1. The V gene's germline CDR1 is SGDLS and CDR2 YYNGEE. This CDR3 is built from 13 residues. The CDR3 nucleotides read TGTGCCAGCAGCGTAGGGACAGGAAATGAGCAGTTCTTC. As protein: CASSVGTGNEQFF.

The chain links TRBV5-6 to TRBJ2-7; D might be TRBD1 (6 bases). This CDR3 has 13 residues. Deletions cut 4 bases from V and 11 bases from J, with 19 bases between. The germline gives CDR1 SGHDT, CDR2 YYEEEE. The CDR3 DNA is TGTGCCAGCAGCACCGGGACAAAGTGGGTTGAGTACTTC. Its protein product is CASSTGTKWVEYF.

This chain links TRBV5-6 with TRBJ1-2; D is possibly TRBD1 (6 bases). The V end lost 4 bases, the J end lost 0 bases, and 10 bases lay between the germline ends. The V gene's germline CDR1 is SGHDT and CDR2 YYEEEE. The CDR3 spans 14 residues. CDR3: CASSPGHSNYGYTF. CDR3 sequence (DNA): TGTGCCAGCAGCCCGGGACATTCTAACTATGGCTACACCTTC.

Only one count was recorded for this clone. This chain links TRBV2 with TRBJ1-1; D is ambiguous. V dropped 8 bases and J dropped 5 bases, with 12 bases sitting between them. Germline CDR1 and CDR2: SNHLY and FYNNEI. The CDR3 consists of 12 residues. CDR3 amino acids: CASYLRDTEAFF. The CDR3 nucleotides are TGTGCCAGCTACCTACGCGATACTGAAGCTTTCTTT.

CDR3 nucleotide sequence: TGCGCCAGCAGCCAAGATGGACAGGGTGGTTATTCACCCCTCCACTTT. This encodes CASSQDGQGGYSPLHF. The genes are TRBV4-1 and TRBJ1-6; 8 nucleotides agree with TRBD1. In germline, CDR1 is MGHRA, CDR2 YSYEKL. The CDR3 is 16 residues long. J gave up 8 bases and V 0 bases, and 6 bases lay outside the gene matches.

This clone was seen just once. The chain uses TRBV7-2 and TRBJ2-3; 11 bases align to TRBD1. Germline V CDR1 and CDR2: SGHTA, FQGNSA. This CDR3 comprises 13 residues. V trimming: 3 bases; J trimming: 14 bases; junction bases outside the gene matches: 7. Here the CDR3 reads CASSFKPGQGVYF. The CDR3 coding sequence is TGTGCCAGCAGCTTTAAACCGGGACAGGGGGTGTATTTT.

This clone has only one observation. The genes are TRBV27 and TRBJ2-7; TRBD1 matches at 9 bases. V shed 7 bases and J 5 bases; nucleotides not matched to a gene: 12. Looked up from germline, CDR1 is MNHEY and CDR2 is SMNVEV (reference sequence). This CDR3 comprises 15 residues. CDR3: CASTSLGQGRDEQYF. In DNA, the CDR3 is TGTGCCAGCACCTCCCTGGGACAGGGAAGGGACGAGCAGTACTTC.

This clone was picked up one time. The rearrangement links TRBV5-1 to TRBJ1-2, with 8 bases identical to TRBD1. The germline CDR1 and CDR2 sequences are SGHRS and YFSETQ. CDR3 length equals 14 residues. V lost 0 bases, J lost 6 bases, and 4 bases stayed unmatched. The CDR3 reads CASSLVQGADGYTF. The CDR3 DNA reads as TGCGCCAGCAGCTTGGTTCAGGGGGCTGATGGCTACACCTTC.

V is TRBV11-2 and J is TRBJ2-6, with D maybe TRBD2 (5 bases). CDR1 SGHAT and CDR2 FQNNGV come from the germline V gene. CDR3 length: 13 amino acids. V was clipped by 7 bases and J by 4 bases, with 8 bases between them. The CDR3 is CASTSGGANVLTF. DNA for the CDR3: TGTGCCAGCACCTCGGGGGGGGCCAACGTCCTGACTTTC. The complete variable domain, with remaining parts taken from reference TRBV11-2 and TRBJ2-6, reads EAGVAQSPRYKIIEKRQSVAFWCNPISGHATLYWYQQILGQGPKLLIQFQNNGVVDDSQLPKDRFSAERLKGVDSTLKIQPAKLEDSAVYLCASTSGGANVLTFGAGSRLTVL.

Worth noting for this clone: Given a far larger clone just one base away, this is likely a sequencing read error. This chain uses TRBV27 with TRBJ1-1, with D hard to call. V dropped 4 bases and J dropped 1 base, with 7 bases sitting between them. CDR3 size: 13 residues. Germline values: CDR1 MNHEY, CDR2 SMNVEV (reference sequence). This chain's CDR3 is CASSYAGNTEAFF. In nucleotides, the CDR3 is TGTGCCAGCAGTTATGCAGGGAACACTGAAGCTTTCTTT.

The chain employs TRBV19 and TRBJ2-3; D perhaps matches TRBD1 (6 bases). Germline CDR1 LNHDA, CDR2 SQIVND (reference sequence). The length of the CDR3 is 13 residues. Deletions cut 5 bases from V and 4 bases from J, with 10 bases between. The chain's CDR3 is CASSGQGSDTQYF. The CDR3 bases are TGTGCCAGTAGTGGGCAGGGGTCAGATACGCAGTATTTT.